The source of this T cell receptor beta chain is a study of CD8 T cells in Susac syndrome. 0.5 to 1 ug RNA was reverse transcribed with random hexamers. Each CDR3 protein is one row after TCRdb ran MiXCR on the immunoSEQ multiplex PCR reads. The data contain under 550,000 distinct CDR3 sequences, more than 80% of them singletons. The germline gives CDR1 SEHNR, CDR2 FQNEAQ (reference sequence). V gave up 1 base and J gave up 8 bases, with 11 bases separating them. The CDR3 length is 14 residues. As regards this clonotype: The target antigen is unknown.

Study findings and constraints: The number of individuals included in the study's TCR sequencing and HLA analysis was acknowledged as relatively small.

The sample was CD8+ T cells from PBMCs. The sequence was obtained from a human donor with multiple sclerosis. The rearrangement uses TRBV7-9 and TRBJ1-4; no clear D gene. The CDR3 nucleotides read TGTGCCAGCAGCTTAGGGGATTGGCGGGAAAAACTGTTTTTT. Its protein product is CASSLGDWREKLFF.